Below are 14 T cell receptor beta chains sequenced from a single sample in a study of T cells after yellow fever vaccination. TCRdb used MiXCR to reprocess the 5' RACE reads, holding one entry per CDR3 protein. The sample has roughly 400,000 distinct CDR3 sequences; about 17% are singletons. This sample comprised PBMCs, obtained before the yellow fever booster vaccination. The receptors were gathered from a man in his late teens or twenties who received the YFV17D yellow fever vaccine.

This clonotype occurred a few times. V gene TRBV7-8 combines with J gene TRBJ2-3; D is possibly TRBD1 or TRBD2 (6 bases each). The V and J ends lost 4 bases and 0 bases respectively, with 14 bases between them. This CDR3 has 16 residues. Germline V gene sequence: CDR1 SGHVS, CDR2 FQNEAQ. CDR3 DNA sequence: TGTGCCAGCAGCTCAGGGGTAGCGGTAAGCACAGATACGCAGTATTTT. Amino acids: CASSSGVAVSTDTQYF.

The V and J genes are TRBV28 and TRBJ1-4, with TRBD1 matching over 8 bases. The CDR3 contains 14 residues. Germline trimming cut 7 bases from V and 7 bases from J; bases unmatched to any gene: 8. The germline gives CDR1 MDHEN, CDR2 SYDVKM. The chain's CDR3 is CASITSGTGEKLFF. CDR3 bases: TGTGCCAGCATTACTTCCGGGACAGGTGAAAAACTGTTTTTT. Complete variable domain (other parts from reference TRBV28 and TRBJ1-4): DVKVTQSSRYLVKRTGEKVFLECVQDMDHENMFWYRQDPGLGLRLIYFSYDVKMKEKGDIPEGYSVSREKKERFSLILESASTNQTSMYLCASITSGTGEKLFFGSGTQLSVL.

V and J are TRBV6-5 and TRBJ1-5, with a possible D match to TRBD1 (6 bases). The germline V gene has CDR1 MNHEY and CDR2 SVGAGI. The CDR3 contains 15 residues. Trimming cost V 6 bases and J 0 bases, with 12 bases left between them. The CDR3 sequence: CASRRQEYSNQPQHF. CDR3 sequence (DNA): TGTGCCAGCAGAAGACAGGAGTATAGCAATCAGCCCCAGCATTTT.

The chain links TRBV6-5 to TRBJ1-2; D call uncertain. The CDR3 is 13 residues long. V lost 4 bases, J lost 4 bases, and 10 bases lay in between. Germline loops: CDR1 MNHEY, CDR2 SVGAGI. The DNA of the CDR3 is TGTGCCAGCAGTTCCGGGAGTACCTATGGCTACACCTTC. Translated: CASSSGSTYGYTF.

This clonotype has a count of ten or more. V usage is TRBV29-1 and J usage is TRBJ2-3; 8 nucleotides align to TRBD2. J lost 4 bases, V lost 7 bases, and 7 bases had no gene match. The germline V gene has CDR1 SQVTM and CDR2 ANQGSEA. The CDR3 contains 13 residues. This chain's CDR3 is CSADRTSPDTQYF. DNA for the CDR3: TGCAGCGCCGACAGGACTAGCCCAGATACGCAGTATTTT.

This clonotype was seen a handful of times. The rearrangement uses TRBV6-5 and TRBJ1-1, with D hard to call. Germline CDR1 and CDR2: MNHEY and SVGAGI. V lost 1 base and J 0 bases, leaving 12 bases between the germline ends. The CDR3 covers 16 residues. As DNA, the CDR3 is TGTGCCAGCAGTTACTGGAGTCCGAACCTGAACACTGAAGCTTTCTTT. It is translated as CASSYWSPNLNTEAFF.

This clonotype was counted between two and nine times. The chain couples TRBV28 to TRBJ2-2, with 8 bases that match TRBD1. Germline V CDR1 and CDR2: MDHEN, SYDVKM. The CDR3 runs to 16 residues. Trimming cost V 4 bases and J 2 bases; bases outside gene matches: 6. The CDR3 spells CASSSFRGRNTGELFF. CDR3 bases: TGTGCCAGCAGTTCCTTCAGGGGGCGAAACACCGGGGAGCTGTTTTTT.

The CDR3 sequence: CASSHRGGSGELFF. The CDR3 DNA is TGTGCCAGCAGTCACAGGGGCGGGTCCGGGGAGCTGTTTTTT. The chain links TRBV12-3 or TRBV12-4 to TRBJ2-2, with 7 bases that match TRBD1. Trimming cost V 5 bases and J 6 bases; bases outside gene matches: 6. The CDR3 totals 14 residues.

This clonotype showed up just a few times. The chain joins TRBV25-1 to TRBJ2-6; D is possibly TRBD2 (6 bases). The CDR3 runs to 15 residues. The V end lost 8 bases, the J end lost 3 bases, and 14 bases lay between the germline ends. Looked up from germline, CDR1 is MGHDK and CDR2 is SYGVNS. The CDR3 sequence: CASGGRGFGANVLTF. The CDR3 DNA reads TGTGCCAGCGGCGGGCGGGGATTTGGGGCCAACGTCCTGACTTTC.

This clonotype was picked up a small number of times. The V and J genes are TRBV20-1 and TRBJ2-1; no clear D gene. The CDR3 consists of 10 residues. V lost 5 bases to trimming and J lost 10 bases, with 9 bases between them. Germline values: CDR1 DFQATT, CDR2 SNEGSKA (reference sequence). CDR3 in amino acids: CSASREEQFF. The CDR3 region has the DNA TGCAGTGCTTCGCGCGAGGAGCAGTTCTTC.

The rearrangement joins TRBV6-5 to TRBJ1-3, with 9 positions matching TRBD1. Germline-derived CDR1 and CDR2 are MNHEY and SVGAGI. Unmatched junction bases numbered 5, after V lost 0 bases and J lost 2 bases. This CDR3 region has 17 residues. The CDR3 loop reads CASSYSSGTGTGNTIYF. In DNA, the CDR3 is TGTGCCAGCAGTTACTCGAGCGGGACAGGGACTGGAAACACCATATATTTT.

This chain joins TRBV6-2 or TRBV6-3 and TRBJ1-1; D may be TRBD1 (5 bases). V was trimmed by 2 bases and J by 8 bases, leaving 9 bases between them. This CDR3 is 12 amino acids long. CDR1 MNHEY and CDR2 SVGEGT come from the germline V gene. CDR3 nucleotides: TGTGCCAGCAGTTACCCAGACAGCGAAGCTTTCTTT. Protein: CASSYPDSEAFF.

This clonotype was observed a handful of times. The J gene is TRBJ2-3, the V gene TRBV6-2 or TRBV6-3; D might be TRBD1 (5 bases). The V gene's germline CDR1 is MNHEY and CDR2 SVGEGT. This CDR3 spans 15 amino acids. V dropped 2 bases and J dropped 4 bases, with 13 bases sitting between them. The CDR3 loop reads CASSYLMTDPDTQYF. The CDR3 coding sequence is TGTGCCAGCAGTTACCTTATGACAGACCCAGATACGCAGTATTTT.

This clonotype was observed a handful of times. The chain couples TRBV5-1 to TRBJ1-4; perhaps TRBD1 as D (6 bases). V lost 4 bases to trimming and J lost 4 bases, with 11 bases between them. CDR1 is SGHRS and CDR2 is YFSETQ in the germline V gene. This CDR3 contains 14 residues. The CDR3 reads CASSTGTSNEKLFF. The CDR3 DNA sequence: TGCGCCAGCAGCACCGGGACAAGTAATGAAAAACTGTTTTTT.